These 18 T cell receptor beta chains share one sample of origin, sequenced in a study of cytomegalovirus exposure and HLA in healthy donors. The PCR used 60 Vbeta and 13 Jbeta primers. Profiling relied on immunoSEQ multiplex PCR, and the TCRdb table lists in-frame clones only, not all of them. The sample carries around 180,000 clones, 80% to 90% recorded once. The sample was PBMCs. The receptors shown here come from a girl aged 2-10 years in good health and CMV-seropositive.

This chain joins TRBV6-1 and TRBJ1-6, with unresolved D. Per the germline V gene, CDR1 is MNHNS and CDR2 is SASEGT. V lost 7 bases, J lost 3 bases, and 13 bases lay in between. This CDR3 is built from 15 residues. CDR3 nucleotides: TGTGCCAGCATAATTAGTGGTGGCTATAATTCACCCCTCCACTTT. Translated: CASIISGGYNSPLHF.

This chain links TRBV5-6 with TRBJ1-1, with D perhaps TRBD1 (6 bases). Germline V gene data show CDR1 as SGHDT and CDR2 as YYEEEE. The CDR3 runs to 14 residues. The V gene lost 6 bases and the J gene lost 5 bases, with 17 bases spanning the gap. The CDR3 coding sequence is TGTGCCAGCACCACAGGGTTGGGTCGTACTGAAGCTTTCTTT. It is translated as CASTTGLGRTEAFF.

The chain links TRBV7-6 to TRBJ2-3; D perhaps matches TRBD2 (6 bases). In germline, CDR1 is SGHVS, CDR2 FNYEAQ. The CDR3 covers 15 residues. Trimming shortened V by 1 base and J by 4 bases, and 12 bases separated the two germline ends. CDR3 protein: CASSLGGIRSDTQYF. The CDR3 DNA is TGTGCCAGCAGCTTAGGCGGGATTAGGTCAGATACGCAGTATTTT.

The chain joins TRBV7-2 to TRBJ1-1, with D maybe TRBD1 (5 bases). CDR1 is SGHTA, CDR2 FQGNSA, per germline. V lost 3 bases, J lost 2 bases, and 10 bases lay in between. The CDR3 consists of 14 residues. CDR3 sequence (DNA): TGTGCCAGCAGCTTGTGGGGGGGAAACACTGAAGCTTTCTTT. It encodes CASSLWGGNTEAFF.

The chain couples TRBV5-1 to TRBJ2-3, with 7 bases aligning to TRBD1. The germline CDR1 and CDR2 sequences are SGHRS and YFSETQ. The CDR3 totals 14 residues. V dropped 2 bases and J dropped 3; count of bases not matched to a gene: 3. The CDR3 spells CASSFDRVTDTQYF. CDR3 bases: TGCGCCAGCAGCTTCGACAGGGTTACAGATACGCAGTATTTT. Supplemented by reference TRBV5-1 and TRBJ2-3, the full variable domain reads KAGVTQTPRYLIKTRGQQVTLSCSPISGHRSVSWYQQTPGQGLQFLFEYFSETQRNKGNFPGRFSGRQFSNSRSEMNVSTLELGDSALYLCASSFDRVTDTQYFGPGTRLTVL.

The J gene is TRBJ2-3, the V gene TRBV9, with 9 bases aligning to TRBD2. V dropped 5 bases and J dropped 3; count of bases not matched to a gene: 13. The CDR3 runs 17 residues. Looked up from germline, CDR1 is SGDLS and CDR2 is YYNGEE. The CDR3 DNA is TGTGCCAGCAGTCCCCCGGCGGGGCGGGAGGGAACAGATACGCAGTATTTT. The encoded protein is CASSPPAGREGTDTQYF. The full variable domain, in which reference TRBV9 and TRBJ2-3 provide the parts outside the CDR3, is DSGVTQTPKHLITATGQRVTLRCSPRSGDLSVYWYQQSLDQGLQFLIQYYNGEERAKGNILERFSAQQFPDLHSELNLSSLELGDSALYFCASSPPAGREGTDTQYFGPGTRLTVL.

DNA for the CDR3: TGTGCCAGCAGAGGACAGGAAGCTTTCTTT. This gives the protein CASRGQEAFF. The gene calls are TRBV28 and TRBJ1-1, with D tentatively TRBD1 (6 bases). V shed 6 bases and J shed 8 bases, with 7 bases lying between them. Germline V gene lookup returns CDR1 MDHEN and CDR2 SYDVKM. This CDR3 comprises 10 residues.

In nucleotides, the CDR3 is TGTGCCAGCTCACCACAAGACAGTTATCTGAACACTGAAGCTTTCTTT. Its protein is CASSPQDSYLNTEAFF. This chain links TRBV18 with TRBJ1-1, with a weak D call TRBD1 (5 bases). CDR1 and CDR2 from the germline V gene are KGHSH and LQKENI. The CDR3 sequence is 16 residues long. Between the trimmed V and J ends, which lost 1 base and 0 bases, there was a span of 12 bases.

This chain connects TRBV9 to TRBJ2-1, with TRBD1 matching 11 bases. J lost 8 bases, V lost 3 bases, and 1 base had no gene match. The CDR3 spans 13 residues. Germline CDR1 SGDLS, CDR2 YYNGEE. The CDR3 reads CASSGTGGHEQFF. CDR3 nucleotides: TGTGCCAGCAGCGGGACAGGGGGCCATGAGCAGTTCTTC.

This clone was seen only once. The chain links TRBV23-1 to TRBJ2-7; perhaps TRBD2 as D (6 bases). TRBV23-1 is an ORF; its function is uncertain. The ends were cut back, 1 base at V and 12 bases at J, with 16 bases in the middle. The CDR3 contains 13 residues. The CDR3 DNA sequence: TGCGCCAGCAGTCAATTGATAGCGGAGGGGAGGTACTTC. Amino acid sequence: CASSQLIAEGRYF.

The genes are TRBV7-9 and TRBJ2-7; D is uncertain. CDR1 is SEHNR and CDR2 is FQNEAQ in the germline V gene (reference sequence). The CDR3 has 12 amino acids. Trimming took 3 bases from V and 3 from J, leaving 6 bases between them. The CDR3 nucleotides are TGTGCCAGCAGCTTCGGTGACTACGAGCAGTACTTC. Its protein is CASSFGDYEQYF.

The CDR3 DNA is TGTGCCTGGAGTCGCGACCAACAGGGGATCTATGGCTACACCTTC. Amino acid sequence: CAWSRDQQGIYGYTF. This sequence joins TRBV30 and TRBJ1-2, with TRBD1 identical over 7 bases. CDR1 is GTSNPN and CDR2 is SVGIG in the germline V gene (reference sequence). V trimming: 2 bases; J trimming: 4 bases; junction bases outside the gene matches: 10. This CDR3 has 15 amino acids.

The rearrangement joins TRBV9 to TRBJ2-2; no clear D. The CDR3 contains 15 residues. CDR1 and CDR2 (germline): SGDLS, YYNGEE. V lost 4 bases and J 0 bases, leaving 10 bases between the germline ends. CDR3: CASSTRGPNTGELFF. The DNA for the CDR3 is TGTGCCAGCAGCACAAGAGGTCCGAACACCGGGGAGCTGTTTTTT. Based on the CDR3 plus reference TRBV9 and TRBJ2-2, the full variable domain is DSGVTQTPKHLITATGQRVTLRCSPRSGDLSVYWYQQSLDQGLQFLIQYYNGEERAKGNILERFSAQQFPDLHSELNLSSLELGDSALYFCASSTRGPNTGELFFGEGSRLTVL.

The rearrangement links TRBV25-1 to TRBJ1-1, with TRBD1 as a possible D gene (6 bases). Per germline, CDR1 MGHDK and CDR2 SYGVNS. This CDR3 has 16 residues. Trimming stripped 4 bases from V and 2 bases from J, with 17 bases between. The CDR3 is CASSGWTVGLNTEAFF. The DNA for the CDR3 is TGTGCCAGCAGTGGATGGACAGTGGGGCTAAACACTGAAGCTTTCTTT.

V gene TRBV10-2 combines with J gene TRBJ2-5; TRBD1 is a possible D gene (5 bases). Germline V gene sequence: CDR1 WSHSY, CDR2 SAAADI. The germline V and J ends were trimmed by 0 bases and 9 bases, with 17 bases remaining between them. This CDR3 spans 15 amino acids. The chain's CDR3 is CASSESLGLPNPQYF. CDR3 bases: TGCGCCAGCAGTGAGTCTCTGGGGCTGCCCAATCCCCAGTACTTC.

The chain employs TRBV6-6 and TRBJ2-2; a possible D gene is TRBD1 (5 bases). The CDR3 is 14 amino acids. V was trimmed by 5 bases and J by 4 bases, leaving 11 bases between them. Germline V gene sequence: CDR1 MNHNY, CDR2 SVGAGI (reference sequence). As DNA, the CDR3 is TGTGCCAGCAGTACAGGATTCGGCACCGGGGAGCTGTTTTTT. Its protein is CASSTGFGTGELFF.

In this sample, this clone turned up a few times. The rearrangement joins TRBV5-4 to TRBJ2-3, with 9 bases aligning to TRBD2. Trimming at V came to 4 bases and at J to 4 bases, leaving 10 bases not matched to a gene. This CDR3 has 16 amino acids. CDR1 SGHNT and CDR2 YYREEE come from the germline V gene (reference sequence). The CDR3 here is CASSKWGRGGADTQYF. The CDR3 DNA follows: TGTGCCAGCAGCAAATGGGGGCGGGGGGGTGCAGATACGCAGTATTTT.

This chain's CDR3 is CASSLGTGPYEQYF. CDR3 in DNA: TGTGCCAGCAGTTTAGGGACAGGACCCTACGAGCAGTACTTC. The chain employs TRBV27 and TRBJ2-7; 8 positions agree with TRBD1. Per germline, CDR1 MNHEY and CDR2 SMNVEV (reference sequence). This CDR3 is built from 14 residues. V lost 2 bases to trimming and J lost 2 bases; unmatched junction nucleotides: 2.